What follows describes a single TCR beta chain. Germline values: CDR1 MDHEN, CDR2 SYDVKM. Unmatched junction bases numbered 9, after V lost 4 bases and J lost 0 bases. The CDR3 has 19 amino acids. The data derive from a study of blood T cell repertoires in COVID-19. The overall study: Sites across the United States, Italy and Spain contributed samples from acute and convalescent COVID-19.

Profiled with immunoSEQ multiplex PCR; TCRdb holds only in-frame clones, not every one. The sample shows roughly 380,000 clones, approximately 91% of them seen only once. This receptor was identified in a woman in her forties with COVID-19, enrolled during active disease. The sequencing input was peripheral blood. The chain carries TRBV28 and TRBJ1-6; the match to TRBD1 covers 10 bases. The CDR3 is CASSSGQGSGGSYNSPLHF. CDR3 DNA sequence: TGTGCCAGCAGTTCGGGACAGGGGTCCGGAGGCTCCTATAATTCACCCCTCCACTTT.